This TCR beta chain was documented in a study of cytomegalovirus exposure and HLA in healthy donors. Whereas donors were nominally healthy upon sampling, unrecorded immune exposures were probable. Worth noting for this clone: What it binds is not known.

Notes on the study in general: Sequences of the TCR beta chain were said to predict the HLA-A and HLA-B alleles of most subjects accurately. About 87% or about 30% of the time was how often most TCR beta V segments were productive, according to an earlier analysis. Later analysis showed most CMV-associated TCR beta chains appearing HLA-restricted.

PCR primers comprised 60 Vbeta and 13 Jbeta primers. Here immunoSEQ multiplex PCR was the method, and the copy in TCRdb shows in-frame clones only, minus some. The table records about 150,000 clones, around 80% of them present only once. What was sequenced was PBMCs. This clonotype was sampled from a woman aged 40 to 50 in good health and CMV-seropositive.

CDR3 sequence: CASSLVGRAGWEAFF. CDR3 in DNA: TGTGCCAGCAGCTTAGTGGGCAGGGCCGGCTGGGAAGCTTTCTTT. J is TRBJ1-1 and V is TRBV7-9, with D perhaps TRBD1 (5 bases). The germline CDR1 and CDR2 sequences are SEHNR and FQNEAQ (reference sequence). The CDR3 is 15 residues long. Trimming pared 1 base from V and 8 bases from J, leaving 17 bases between.